The clone carrying this T cell receptor (beta chain) was picked up a small number of times. As yet, its antigen is unknown. V lost 5 bases and J lost 1; bases outside the gene matches: 16. CDR1 and CDR2 from the germline V gene are MNHEY and SVGEGT. This CDR3 region has 19 residues. This sample was included in a study of molecular identifiers for immune sequencing clone quantification. Study-wide points: Spiked TCR RNA from one Jurkat cell reportedly showed up when mixed among 950,000 to 1,000,000 naive cells. Over 97% of CMV-specific effector molecules, but under 1% of naive ones, were in clones above 20 copies.

Preparation methods for the bulk TCR libraries were those previously described, with listed TCR primers. MiXCR, applied by TCRdb to the PCR reads, yields one record per CDR3 protein. The repertoire holds about 320,000 distinct CDR3 sequences, with about a fifth as singletons. The TCR originated in a human donor in good health. Some libraries in this study had Jurkat cell RNA spiked in. This chain connects TRBV6-2 or TRBV6-3 to TRBJ2-3, with 9 nucleotides matching TRBD2. Sequencing was performed on naive CD8+ T cells from blood, with Jurkat cell RNA spiked in. Subset here: FACS-sorted CD8+CD4-CCR7+CD45RA+ naive T cells. The CDR3 here is CASSPKGLAGPTGTDTQYF. The CDR3 DNA follows: TGTGCCAGCAGTCCTAAGGGGCTAGCGGGGCCGACAGGCACAGATACGCAGTATTTT.